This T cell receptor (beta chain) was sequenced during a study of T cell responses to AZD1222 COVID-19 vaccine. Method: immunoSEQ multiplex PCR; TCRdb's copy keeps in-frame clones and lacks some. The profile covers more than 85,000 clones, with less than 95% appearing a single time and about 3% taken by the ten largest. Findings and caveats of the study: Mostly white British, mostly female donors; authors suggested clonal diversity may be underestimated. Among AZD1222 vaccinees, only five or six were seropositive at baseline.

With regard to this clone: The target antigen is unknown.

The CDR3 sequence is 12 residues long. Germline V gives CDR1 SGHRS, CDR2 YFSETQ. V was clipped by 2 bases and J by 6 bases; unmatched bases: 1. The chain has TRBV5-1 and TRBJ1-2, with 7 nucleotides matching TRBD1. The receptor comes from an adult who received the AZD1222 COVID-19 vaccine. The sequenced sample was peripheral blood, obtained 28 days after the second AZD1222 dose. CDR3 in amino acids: CASSFGQDGYTF. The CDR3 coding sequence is TGCGCCAGCAGCTTCGGACAGGATGGCTACACCTTC.